This TCR beta chain was observed in a study of blood T cell repertoires in COVID-19. Study context: COVID-19 samples collected from the United States, Italy and Spain covered acute and convalescent phases. Sources were T cells, B-cell-depleted T cells, or PBMCs; the material itself was cDNA or gDNA.

Germline-derived CDR1 and CDR2 are MGHRA and YSYEKL. V dropped 1 base and J dropped 5; count of bases not matched to a gene: 7. This CDR3 is built from 16 residues. Sequenced by immunoSEQ multiplex PCR; TCRdb stores in-frame clones only, minus some. The table lists hundreds of thousands of clones, 80% to 90% of them singletons. The sample comprised peripheral blood. The sequence derives from a woman aged 80 or over with acute or convalescent COVID-19. The chain combines TRBV4-1 with TRBJ2-7; 11 positions agree with TRBD2. The CDR3 sequence: CASSQVVVGLADEQYF. The CDR3 DNA follows: TGCGCCAGCAGCCAAGTAGTGGTGGGACTAGCGGACGAGCAGTACTTC.